This T cell receptor (beta chain) was sequenced for a study of control samples from healthy donors and cancer patients (dated by TCRdb to 2020 to 2022). Library preparation was by the immunoSEQ multiplex PCR assay. The table was pulled from immuneACCESS by TCRdb, which kept in-frame rearrangements only. Such tables lose some clones; where checked, under half of the loss comes from unresolved V genes, and the rest has no known cause. This sample comprises about 160,000 clones, nearly 96% of them detected only once. Together, the top ten hold 1% of the sample. About this clone itself: The antigen this receptor binds is unknown. The sample holds no much larger clone one base away, and base qualities are not on file.

As encoded in the germline V gene (reference sequence), CDR1 is SEHNR while CDR2 is FQNEAQ. V is trimmed back by 10 bases and J by 1 base, and the junction contains 10 bases that no gene match accounts for. The CDR3 spans 14 residues, from the cysteine through the phenylalanine. The retained sequence is limited to the CDR3, 42 bases, with the frame set at the first base. This clonotype was sampled from a woman in her twenties or thirties in good health. The receptor chain draws on TRBV7-9 and TRBJ2-7; the junction holds 7 bases that match TRBD2. Sequencing used blood. The CDR3 corresponds to CATPAAAGSYEQYF. In nucleotides, the sequence is TGTGCCACCCCAGCGGCAGCGGGGTCCTACGAGCAGTACTTC.